This T cell receptor beta chain was recorded in a study of cytomegalovirus exposure and HLA in healthy donors (dated by TCRdb to 2016 to 2017). Background for the entire study: An earlier analysis of several hundred of the donors reported approximately 300 Gb of sequence data and around 100 million unique TCR beta sequences obtained from some 170 million T cells. An early release covering just under 650 HLA-typed donors comprised about 310 gigabases of sequencing data and tens of millions of unique TCR sequences. Of the approximately 400 genotyped donors, around 81% fell in the genetic ancestry cluster associated with self-reported Caucasian donors. The study was designed to test whether signatures of past pathogen exposure could be identified by cataloging public T cell receptors. The study used immunosequencing to profile the T cell repertoires of under 700 subjects and linked those repertoires to cytomegalovirus serostatus. A separate validation cohort of approximately 120 different subjects was used in addition to the 666-subject first cohort. High-throughput TCR immunosequencing, statistical association of individual TCRs with disease status, and machine learning were combined to predict cytomegalovirus infection status. A later analysis re-examined previously published TCR beta repertoires from just over 650 donors and added high-resolution HLA genotyping to investigate patterns of TCR occurrence. Rather than drawing on any new phenotypic data, the later analysis identified candidate immune exposures from TCR beta sequences and the way those sequences occurred across donors. An earlier analysis of fewer than 750 of the donors used high-throughput TCR beta sequencing to judge whether each TCR beta V gene segment behaved as functional or pseudogenic. Alongside the repertoire data, information on donor age, sex, ethnicity and CMV serostatus was compiled. A later genetic analysis took genome-wide SNP genotypes for about three fifths of the 666 donors and used that subset as a discovery cohort. Every repertoire in the discovery cohort had been generated on one and the same sequencing platform. Both class I and class II loci were covered by HLA typing, at four-digit resolution. Typing coverage differed by locus: A, B, C, DRB1 and DQB1 were typed in roughly 620-630 donors, DQA1 in about 500, DPA1 in around 580, and DPB1 in 450 to 490. Roughly five DR-DQ haplotypes were treated as single units for association and clustering because of strong linkage in the cohort. Across 398 genotyped donors of the cohort, an average of about 240,000 unique TCR beta nucleotide sequences per donor were sequenced, and approximately 19% of those sequences were non-productive.

The cohort comprised some 700 healthy bone marrow donors. Cohort members were all nominally healthy when sampled, although unrecorded immune exposures were likely present. The donor tested CMV seronegative and was one of the 352 seronegative cohort members. Each donor provided a peripheral blood sample, and peripheral blood mononuclear cells were used for TCR beta sequencing. The Qiagen DNeasy Blood Extraction Kit was used to extract genomic DNA from the blood cell samples. General conclusions and limits of the study: Because the 87-base-pair reads could not distinguish some IMGT-functional V segments, including TRBV6-2 and TRBV6-3, those segments were excluded. Because counts were too low, roughly 17 rarely observed V segments, including chromosome 9 orphons, were left out of the earlier analysis of over 550 of the donors. Because HLA typing was unavailable for some donors at each locus, only the typed subset was used in association tests. A further reported finding was that TCR beta sequences accurately predicted the HLA-A and HLA-B alleles for most subjects in the first cohort. A cluster of highly shared sequence variants was judged likely to represent a technical artifact of the sequencing pipeline. It was suggested by the authors that the approach could potentially be generalized to other disease states and immunological phenotypes. For the cohort, immune exposure information was limited to CMV serostatus. Assigning TCR associations to individual alleles was difficult when HLA alleles, especially DR and DQ, strongly co-occurred. Linkage disequilibrium might explain the correlated functional status among segregating V segments, but an unknown experimental factor could not be excluded. While some public TCRs were present in many individuals, most TCR sequences turned up only very rarely across donors. The study listed 150 to 200 TCR beta chains as associated with cytomegalovirus. Most CMV-associated TCR beta chains appeared to be HLA-restricted in a later analysis, and the HLA associations seemed to be driven largely by CMV exposure. In a later genetic analysis, fewer N-insertions in productive TCRs were reported among donors in an Asian-associated ancestry cluster than the roughly 700-donor mean. The presence/absence analyses assumed that sequencing depth was roughly uniform across donors, and that assumption may not be true. In a later genetic analysis, a missense DCLRE1C variant was associated with V-gene and J-gene trimming of TCR beta chains, and the association was replicated in an independent cohort. In both the original and validation cohorts, the classifier was reported to diagnose cytomegalovirus status with high specificity and sensitivity. This cohort had only TCR beta chains sequenced, and the lack of alpha or paired-chain data limited which features could be detected. Broadly in line with IMGT annotations, most TCR beta V segments showed up in productive rearrangements about 87% or about 30% of the time in an earlier analysis of 587 of the donors. According to a later analysis, parvovirus B19, influenza, CMV and Epstein-Barr virus appeared linked to several top co-occurrence clusters. Specific HLA alleles were associated with 16,951 TCR beta sequences at a false discovery rate of 0.05 in a later analysis. In vitro tests confirmed that a few of the cytomegalovirus-associated TCR beta chains recognize cytomegalovirus antigens. In a later analysis, HLA-associated TCR beta chains were found to be more clonally expanded and to have lower generation probabilities than equally common non-associated chains. In a later analysis, TCR association rates were found to vary across HLA loci, with the most associated TCRs seen for DRB1 alleles and the fewest for HLA-C alleles.

The CDR3, cysteine through phenylalanine, is 12 amino acids long. Only the CDR3 portion is preserved as DNA: 36 bases, with reading frame beginning at the first base. V is pared back by 4 bases and J by 2 bases, with 5 bases lying between the germline termini. CDR1 SGDLS and CDR2 YYNGEE are derived from the germline V gene. Concerning this clone: The target of this receptor is not known. Qualities for individual bases were not recorded, and no much larger clone is one base off.

Receptors were amplified or captured by the immunoSEQ multiplex PCR assay. A mixture of 60 forward primers for TCR Vbeta segments and 13 reverse primers for TCR Jbeta segments was used in the multiplex PCR. The CDR3 region of rearranged TCR beta genes was amplified from genomic DNA by a multiplex PCR assay. The Illumina HiSeq System was used to sequence the amplified TCR beta libraries as 87-base-pair reads. As for the original processing: A later analysis counted 75 million to 100 million unique TCR beta chains across the 550 to 800 repertoires, and 10 million to 12 million of these chains were shared by at least two donors. To remove PCR and sequencing errors, raw reads were error-corrected and collapsed into unique sequences using a nearest-neighbor algorithm that merged closely related sequences. V, D and J gene segments were assigned by aligning CDR3 sequences to IMGT reference sequences. For a sequence to be retained, a match of at least six nucleotides was required to both a V gene segment and a J gene segment. Rearrangements were called productive when the CDR3 lacked stop codons and stayed in frame with V and J; all others were non-productive. CDR3 was defined by IMGT convention, running from the second conserved V-encoded cysteine to the conserved J-encoded phenylalanine. The earlier analysis of a few hundred of the donors excluded sequences that lacked an unambiguous match to a single V gene segment. An earlier analysis of fewer than 750 of the donors classified V segments as functional when productive rearrangements were above 56.7% and as segregating when the standard deviation between donors was above 5%. A statistical classification framework was developed to diagnose cytomegalovirus status using the catalog of TCR beta chain sequences. In a later analysis, V and J genes were assigned by comparing TCR nucleotide sequences against IMGT/GENE-DB human TR gene sequences. The TCRdist pipeline was used in a later analysis to assign CDR3 sequences and most-parsimonious VDJ recombination scenarios. In a later analysis, each TCR beta chain was defined by its CDR3 amino acid sequence together with its V-gene family, and reads without a unique V-gene family were excluded. To address suspected cross-contamination and a sequencing artifact, a later analysis removed around 590 highly shared, low-generation-probability nucleotide sequences. A later analysis calculated a clonal expansion index for each public chain from normalized within-repertoire ranks of inferred template counts. In a later analysis, generation probabilities were computed with a VDJ recombination model fitted to out-of-frame rearrangements, and the resulting probabilities were checked against IGoR. In a later analysis, TCR-TCR, TCR-HLA and TCR-CMV co-occurrence was scored with hypergeometric tests, and a repertoire-size bias correction was applied to TCR pairs. False discovery rates were estimated in a later analysis by permuting HLA or CMV assignments 20 times. A later analysis grouped co-occurring TCRs with DBSCAN, adding TCRdist sequence similarity when clustering within HLA-allele-positive subsets. Repertoires with fewer than 30,000 or more than 120,000 public chains, plus five repertoires with anomalous nucleotide sharing, were excluded from co-occurrence clustering. Here the immuneACCESS table is served through TCRdb, limited to in-frame sequences with V and J called. Missing clones are a known gap in these copies; in checked studies unresolved V genes cover under half, and the rest lacks a known reason. Clone size and V and J calls were adopted from that table, with D and trimming inferred from the DNA. Across this sample there are 150,000 to 200,000 clones, with about 77% seen only once. About 1.3% of the sample comes from the top ten.

Sequencing input: PBMCs. The chain uses TRBV9 and TRBJ2-3; no D gene is confidently identified. This TCR came from a woman between 45 and 60 years old in good health and CMV-seronegative. CDR3 region: CASSLNTDTQYF. The sequenced DNA: TGTGCCAGCAGCCTAAACACAGATACGCAGTATTTT.